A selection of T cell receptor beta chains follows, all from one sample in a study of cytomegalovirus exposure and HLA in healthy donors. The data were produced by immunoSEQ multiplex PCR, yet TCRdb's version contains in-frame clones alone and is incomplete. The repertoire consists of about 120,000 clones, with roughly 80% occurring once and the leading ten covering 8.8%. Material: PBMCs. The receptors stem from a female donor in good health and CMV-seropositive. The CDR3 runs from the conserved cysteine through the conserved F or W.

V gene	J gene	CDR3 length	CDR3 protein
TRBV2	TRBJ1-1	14	CASSADRPVTEAFF
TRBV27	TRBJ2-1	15	CASSLWTSGNNEQFF
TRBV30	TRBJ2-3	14	CAWSEGAGTDTQYF
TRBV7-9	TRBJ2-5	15	CASSLDVDYQETQYF
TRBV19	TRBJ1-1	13	CASSPGQGYEAFF
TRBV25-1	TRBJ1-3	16	CASRGYRDPSGNTIYF
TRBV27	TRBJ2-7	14	CASSLSDRIYEQYF
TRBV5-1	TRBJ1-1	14	CASSVGQTNTEAFF
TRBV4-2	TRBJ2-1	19	CASSQETSGAPTSYNEQFF
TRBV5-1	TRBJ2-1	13	CASSFGSYNEQFF
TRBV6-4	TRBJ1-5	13	CASSSGFNQPQHF
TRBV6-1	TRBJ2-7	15	CASSGFDRAGGEQYF
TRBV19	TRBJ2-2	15	CASSQWGHNTGELFF
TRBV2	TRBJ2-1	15	CASSLRQGSYNEQFF
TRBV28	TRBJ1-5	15	CASTQTGAYNQPQHF
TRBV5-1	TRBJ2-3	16	CASSLSPWEGADTQYF
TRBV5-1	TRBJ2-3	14	CASRGGPVGDTQYF
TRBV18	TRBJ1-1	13	CASSPDRGTEAFF
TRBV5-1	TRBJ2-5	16	CASSPGVAGTPETQYF
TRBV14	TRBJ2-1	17	CASSLKGLAGGPIEQFF
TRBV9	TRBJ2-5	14	CASSTGGLQETQYF
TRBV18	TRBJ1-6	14	CASSPIELDSPLHF
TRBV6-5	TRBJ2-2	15	CASSYSRENTGELFF
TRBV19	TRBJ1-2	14	CASSIVEGGGGYTF
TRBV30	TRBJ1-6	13	CAVERGYNSPLHF
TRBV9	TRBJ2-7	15	CASSPRQGPSYEQYF
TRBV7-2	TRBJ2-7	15	CASSPRRGRLSEQYF
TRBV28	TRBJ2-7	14	CASSHATGLYEQYF
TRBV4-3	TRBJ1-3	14	CASSQRTAGNTIYF
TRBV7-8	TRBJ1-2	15	CASSLQGFVGYGYTF
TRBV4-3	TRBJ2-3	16	CASSQGSGLNTDTQYF
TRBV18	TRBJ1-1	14	CASSPTDLNTEAFF
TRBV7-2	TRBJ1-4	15	CASSPGQLMYEKLFF
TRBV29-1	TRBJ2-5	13	CSVSKLAGETQYF
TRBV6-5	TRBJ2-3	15	CASRTLAGGSDTQYF
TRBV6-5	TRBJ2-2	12	CASSFRTGELFF
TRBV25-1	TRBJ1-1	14	CASSPRVMNTEAFF
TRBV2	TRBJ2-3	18	CASSEALVLLAGGDTQYF
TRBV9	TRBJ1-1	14	CASSAAQMNTEAFF
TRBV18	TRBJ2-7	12	CASSLDRDQQYF
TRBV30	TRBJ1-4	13	CASGQGTNEKLFF
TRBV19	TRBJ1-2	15	CASKDRANPFFGYTF
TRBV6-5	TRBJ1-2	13	CASRETGSNGYTF
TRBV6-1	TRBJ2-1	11	CASSLYNEQFF
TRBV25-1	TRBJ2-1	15	CASSGATGMVNEQFF
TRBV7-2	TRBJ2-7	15	CASSLVESTSYEQYF
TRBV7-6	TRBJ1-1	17	CASSPSTGGLSGTEAFF
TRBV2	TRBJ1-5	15	CASSVWPGGRQPQHF
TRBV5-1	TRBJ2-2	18	CASSLGSNSGQNTGELFF
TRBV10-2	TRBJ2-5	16	CASRVSGGAGLETQYF
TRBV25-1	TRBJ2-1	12	CASSPRLNEQFF
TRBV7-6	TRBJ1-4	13	CASSPPGNEKLFF
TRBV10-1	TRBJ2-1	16	CASSGIGTSGHNEQFF